These 8 T cell receptor beta chains originate from one sample sequenced in a study of a mutant IDH1 vaccine in newly diagnosed glioma. TCRdb keeps only in-frame clones here, not all; method: immunoSEQ multiplex PCR. The sample has about 51,000 clones; about three quarters are singletons. Time point of the sample: week 5, during vaccination. In every dose of vaccine, 300 ug of mutant IDH1 20-mer peptide was given alongside topical imiquimod. These receptors lack a known antigen. The sample in question was PBMCs, obtained from a glioma patient whose treatment included an IDH1 peptide vaccine. The receptors come from a middle-aged man with glioma.

This chain joins TRBV10-2 and TRBJ2-3, with D uncertain. This CDR3 has 11 amino acids. V gave up 4 bases and J gave up 7 bases, with 6 bases separating them. Germline V gives CDR1 WSHSY, CDR2 SAAADI. This CDR3 is CASSGPNTQYF. CDR3 bases: TGCGCCAGCAGTGGGCCAAATACGCAGTATTTT.

V and J are TRBV7-2 and TRBJ1-1; D is perhaps TRBD1 (5 bases). The CDR3 spans 15 residues. The V end was cut by 5 bases, the J end by 4 bases, with 17 bases between. CDR1 is SGHTA and CDR2 is FQGNSA in the germline V gene. The CDR3 nucleotides are TGTGCCAGCAGCACCAGTCTCGGGGGTTCCACTGAAGCTTTCTTT. Its protein product is CASSTSLGGSTEAFF.

The genes are TRBV7-6 and TRBJ2-7, with 9 bases that match TRBD1. This CDR3 contains 15 residues. J was trimmed by 4 bases and V by 5 bases; bases with no gene match: 9. Germline V gene sequence: CDR1 SGHVS, CDR2 FNYEAQ. Here the CDR3 DNA reads TGTGCCAGCAGCATAAATCAACAGGGGGCTTACGAGCAGTACTTC. It yields the protein CASSINQQGAYEQYF. Together with reference TRBV7-6 and TRBJ2-7, the CDR3 gives the full variable domain: GAGVSQSPRYKVTKRGQDVALRCDPISGHVSLYWYRQALGQGPEFLTYFNYEAQQDKSGLPNDRFSAERPEGSISTLTIQRTEQRDSAMYRCASSINQQGAYEQYFGPGTRLTVT.

The chain recombines TRBV7-9 with TRBJ2-5; 9 bases align to TRBD1. With 6 bases clipped from V and 2 bases from J, the junction kept 7 bases outside the gene matches. This CDR3 has 15 amino acids. Germline assignment: CDR1 SEHNR and CDR2 FQNEAQ (reference sequence). The CDR3 sequence is CASSPRTGAQETQYF. The CDR3 DNA reads as TGTGCCAGCAGTCCTAGGACAGGGGCGCAAGAGACCCAGTACTTC.

The genes are TRBV15 and TRBJ2-1; 7 nucleotides agree with TRBD1. Per germline, CDR1 LNHNV and CDR2 YYDKDF (reference sequence). The CDR3 runs to 14 residues. V was pared by 2 bases and J by 6 bases, with 4 bases of the junction left unmatched. CDR3 in amino acids: CATSRQGDLNEQFF. Written as DNA, the CDR3 is TGTGCCACCAGCAGACAGGGGGATCTCAATGAGCAGTTCTTC.

This chain connects TRBV5-4 to TRBJ1-1; D unclear. Trimming removed 0 bases at V and 8 bases at J, with 8 bases between. This CDR3 region has 12 residues. The V gene's germline CDR1 is SGHNT and CDR2 YYREEE (reference sequence). CDR3 sequence (DNA): TGTGCCAGCAGCTTGGTAGCAGAGGAAGCTTTCTTT. It specifies CASSLVAEEAFF.

The sample holds one count of this clone. The chain recombines TRBV19 with TRBJ2-2; 9 positions agree with TRBD2. The J segment lost 0 bases and the V segment lost 4 bases, leaving 0 bases of the junction unmatched. The CDR3 runs 15 residues. CDR1 and CDR2 from the germline V gene are LNHDA and SQIVND (reference sequence). The CDR3 here is CASSTSGANTGELFF. Written as DNA, the CDR3 is TGTGCCAGTAGTACTAGCGGGGCGAACACCGGGGAGCTGTTTTTT.

The V gene is TRBV2, the J gene TRBJ1-3, with D hard to call. The CDR3 spans 12 residues. V lost 7 bases and J lost 0, with 4 bases in between. CDR1 is SNHLY, CDR2 FYNNEI, per germline. The CDR3, as DNA: TGTGCCAGCAAATTCTCTGGAAACACCATATATTTT. It is translated as CASKFSGNTIYF.